The subject of this entry is one T cell receptor beta chain. What it recognizes is unknown. The repertoire was sequenced with immunoSEQ multiplex PCR; TCRdb's copy has only in-frame clones and lacks some. Seen here are over 120,000 clones, approximately 86% observed once, and the top ten hold less than 5.5%. Trimming removed 2 bases from V and 4 bases from J; junction bases left unmatched: 4. CDR1 and CDR2 (germline): KGHSH, LQKENI. The CDR3 length is 15 residues. The validation cohort, a group of 90 to 150 subjects, included the donors and was separate from the roughly 600-subject first cohort. The data are from a study of cytomegalovirus exposure and HLA in healthy donors. Regarding the study as a whole: In vitro experiments confirmed that three CMV-associated chains were specific for CMV antigens. In the 120 or so validation repertoires, about 95% of cluster scores exceeded 0, per a later analysis.

The chain uses TRBV18 and TRBJ1-1, with 10 bases aligning to TRBD1. The receptor's source is a man between 18 and 35 years old in good health and CMV-seropositive. The specimen was PBMCs. CDR3 in amino acids: CASSPGTGAGTEAFF. The CDR3, as DNA: TGTGCCAGCTCACCAGGGACAGGGGCGGGCACTGAAGCTTTCTTT.